The sequence of this T cell receptor (beta chain) was determined in a study of blood T cell repertoires in COVID-19. The overall study: PBMCs, B-cell-depleted T cells, or T cells were the source of the cDNA or gDNA that made up the material.

The cohort comprised adults aged about 18 to 89 years residing in 20 to 25 US areas. The study assigned cohorts using participant-reported clinical history. This CDR3 is built from 13 residues. Germline V gene data show CDR1 as SGHTA and CDR2 as FQGTGA. The germline V and J ends were trimmed by 2 bases and 6 bases, with 8 bases remaining between them. Assay: immunoSEQ multiplex PCR; the TCRdb copy retains only in-frame clones and omits some. The table includes some 370,000 clones, 75% to 90% detected once. The receptor was derived from a woman between 45 and 60 years old who had recovered from COVID-19. The chain joins TRBV7-3 to TRBJ2-4; D is undetermined. The sequenced material came from PBMCs or T cells enriched from blood (not recorded which). Here the CDR3 DNA reads TGTGCCAGCAGCTTAGATCCGGGAAACATTCAGTACTTC. This codes for CASSLDPGNIQYF.